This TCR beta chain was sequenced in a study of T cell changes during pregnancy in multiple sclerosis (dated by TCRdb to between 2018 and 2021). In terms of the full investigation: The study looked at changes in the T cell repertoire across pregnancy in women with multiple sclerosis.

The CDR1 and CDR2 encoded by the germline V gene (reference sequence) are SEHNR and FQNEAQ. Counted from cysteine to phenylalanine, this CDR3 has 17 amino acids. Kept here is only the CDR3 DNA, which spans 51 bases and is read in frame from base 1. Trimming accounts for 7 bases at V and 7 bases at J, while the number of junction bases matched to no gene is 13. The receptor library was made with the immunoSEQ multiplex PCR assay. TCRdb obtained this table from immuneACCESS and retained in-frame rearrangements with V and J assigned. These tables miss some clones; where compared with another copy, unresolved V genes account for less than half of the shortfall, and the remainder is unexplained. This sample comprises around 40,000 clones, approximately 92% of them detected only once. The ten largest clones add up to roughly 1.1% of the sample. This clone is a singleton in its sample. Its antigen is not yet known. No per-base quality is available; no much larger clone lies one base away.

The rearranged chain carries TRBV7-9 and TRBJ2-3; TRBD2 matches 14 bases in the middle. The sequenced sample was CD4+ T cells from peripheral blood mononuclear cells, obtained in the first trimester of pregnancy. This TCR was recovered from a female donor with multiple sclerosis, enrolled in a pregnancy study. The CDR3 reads CASIIQGTSGRCYTQYF. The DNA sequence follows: TGTGCCAGCATCATCCAAGGGACTAGCGGGAGATGTTATACGCAGTATTTT.